The next 23 T cell receptor beta chains were all read from a single sample in a study of T cell repertoires in cytomegalovirus infection. TCRdb fed the reads into MiXCR, producing one record per CDR3 protein. Seen here are roughly 920,000 distinct CDR3 sequences, approximately 31% observed once, and the top ten hold 13%. These receptors lack a known antigen. The specimen comprised cultured CD8+ T cells from PBMCs, sampled from culture after CMV antigen stimulation. All receptors derive from a human donor in good health (CMV status not recorded). Some clones in this sample may be carry-over from other donors' samples.

At least ten counts were recorded for this clonotype. The J gene is TRBJ2-2, the V gene TRBV28; no reliable D call. The CDR3 is 13 amino acids. The V gene's germline CDR1 is MDHEN and CDR2 SYDVKM. The V end lost 1 base, the J end lost 4 bases, and 4 bases lay between the germline ends. The CDR3 sequence: CASSLLSTGELFF. For the CDR3, the DNA is TGTGCCAGCAGTTTATTGAGCACCGGGGAGCTGTTTTTT. Supplemented by reference TRBV28 and TRBJ2-2, the full variable domain reads DVKVTQSSRYLVKRTGEKVFLECVQDMDHENMFWYRQDPGLGLRLIYFSYDVKMKEKGDIPEGYSVSREKKERFSLILESASTNQTSMYLCASSLLSTGELFFGEGSRLTVL.

The V call is TRBV24-1, the J call TRBJ2-3; TRBD1 might be the D (6 bases). Germline V lookup: CDR1 KGHDR, CDR2 SFDVKD. Trimming shortened V by 3 bases and J by 6 bases, and 12 bases separated the two germline ends. CDR3 size: 14 residues. CDR3: CATSDPRTDDTQYF. The CDR3 DNA is TGTGCCACCAGTGATCCTAGGACAGATGATACGCAGTATTTT.

This clonotype was observed a few times. J is TRBJ1-6 and V is TRBV6-1; D is unclear. With 6 bases removed from V and 5 bases from J, the gap between germline ends came to 14 bases. CDR1 and CDR2 from the germline V gene are MNHNS and SASEGT. The CDR3 loop spans 15 amino acids. CDR3 bases: TGTGCCAGCAGCACCGGGCATAGGGATAATTCACCCCTCCACTTT. Protein sequence: CASSTGHRDNSPLHF.

Turning to this clonotype: This may be a read error: a much more frequent sequence differs by one nucleotide. The rearrangement uses TRBV7-4 and TRBJ2-1, with 11 bases fitting TRBD2. Germline CDR1 SGHVT, CDR2 SQSDAQ. CDR3 length: 16 residues. The CDR3 is CASSSSSGGPQNEPFF. In DNA, the CDR3 is TGTGCCAGCAGCTCCTCTAGCGGGGGGCCCCAAAATGAGCCGTTCTTC.

V and J are TRBV7-8 and TRBJ2-7, with D possibly TRBD2 on 6 matching bases. The CDR3 contains 14 residues. CDR1 and CDR2 (germline): SGHVS, FQNEAQ. The V and J ends lost 5 bases and 4 bases respectively, with 15 bases between them. CDR3: CASSPPAGGYEQYV. The CDR3 bases are TGTGCCAGCAGCCCACCAGCCGGGGGTTACGAGCAGTACGTC.

This clonotype was seen a handful of times. The CDR3 nucleotides read TGTGCCAGCAGTGTACTAGCGGGGGGGGTGTACAATGAGCAGTTCTTC. It translates to CASSVLAGGVYNEQFF. The V and J genes are TRBV6-1 and TRBJ2-1; 13 bases are shared with TRBD2. J was trimmed by 4 bases and V by 4 bases; bases with no gene match: 4. The CDR3 covers 16 residues. Germline-derived CDR1 and CDR2 are MNHNS and SASEGT.

This chain joins TRBV7-9 and TRBJ1-1, with unresolved D. The CDR3 consists of 13 residues. V lost 6 bases and J 1 base, leaving 9 bases between the germline ends. Germline CDR1 SEHNR, CDR2 FQNEAQ (reference sequence). CDR3 bases: TGTGCCAGCAGACGTCGGGGGAACACTGAAGCTTTCTTT. It is translated as CASRRRGNTEAFF.

The rearrangement joins TRBV19 to TRBJ2-7; D unresolved. Germline V gene sequence: CDR1 LNHDA, CDR2 SQIVND (reference sequence). Deletions cut 5 bases from V and 2 bases from J, with 10 bases between. The CDR3 totals 13 residues. The CDR3 is CASSSAFPYEQYF. Written as DNA, the CDR3 is TGTGCCAGTAGTTCTGCCTTCCCCTACGAGCAGTACTTC.

The chain couples TRBV6-1 to TRBJ1-6; D is possibly TRBD1 (5 bases). Germline-derived CDR1 and CDR2 are MNHNS and SASEGT. The CDR3 consists of 15 residues. V was shortened by 7 bases and J by 7 bases, with 17 bases between the two germline ends. The CDR3 DNA reads TGTGCCAGCACCAACCCCCCGGGGGGGAATTCACCCCTCCACTTT. Translation: CASTNPPGGNSPLHF.

Concerning this clonotype itself: Just one base apart from a much larger clone, this may be a read error. The chain links TRBV6-2 or TRBV6-3 to TRBJ1-5; possible D gene TRBD1, 6 bases. CDR1 MNHEY and CDR2 SVGEGT come from the germline V gene. This CDR3 region has 16 residues. The CDR3 is CVSSFRDTARRQPQHF. CDR3 nucleotides: TGTGTCAGCAGTTTCCGGGACACGGCCCGGCGTCAGCCCCAGCATTTT.

This clonotype was found a few times. The chain couples TRBV19 to TRBJ1-2; tentative D call: TRBD1 (5 bases). There are 14 residues in the CDR3. V was shortened by 7 bases and J by 3 bases, with 15 bases between the two germline ends. The germline V gene has CDR1 LNHDA and CDR2 SQIVND (reference sequence). For the CDR3, the DNA is TGTGCCAGTACCAGGGAGGCGTCTGACTATGGCTACACCTTC. Translating gives CASTREASDYGYTF.

CDR3 loop: CASSHKDGRTPYF. In DNA form, the CDR3 reads TGCGCCAGCAGCCACAAGGACGGTCGGACCCCGTATTTT. The rearrangement uses TRBV4-1 and TRBJ2-3; D unresolved. V lost 3 bases and J 14 bases, leaving 18 bases between the germline ends. This CDR3 is built from 13 residues. Per germline, CDR1 MGHRA and CDR2 YSYEKL.

This clonotype was counted ten times or more. This chain uses TRBV7-2 with TRBJ1-5; perhaps TRBD1 as D (6 bases). The V end was cut by 5 bases, the J end by 4 bases, with 21 bases between. The CDR3 sequence is 17 residues long. Germline assignment: CDR1 SGHTA and CDR2 FQGNSA. This chain's CDR3 is CASSQGPGGRANQPQHF. CDR3 DNA sequence: TGTGCCAGCAGCCAAGGGCCGGGGGGCCGGGCGAATCAGCCCCAGCATTTT.

There are many counts of this clonotype. V usage is TRBV7-8 and J usage is TRBJ2-7; TRBD1 might be the D (5 bases). Germline V gene data show CDR1 as SGHVS and CDR2 as FQNEAQ. The CDR3 has 13 residues. Trimming stripped 1 base from V and 2 bases from J, with 6 bases between. CDR3 region: CASSLEGTYEQYV. The CDR3 region has the DNA TGTGCCAGCAGCTTAGAGGGGACCTACGAGCAGTACGTC.

This clonotype came up many times. J is TRBJ2-1 and V is TRBV11-1; 10 positions match TRBD1. Germline assignment: CDR1 SGHAT and CDR2 FQDESV (reference sequence). This CDR3 has 16 amino acids. After removal of 6 bases from V and 4 bases from J, the junction contained 9 bases not matched to a gene. As DNA, the CDR3 is TGTGCCAGCAGTCTGCCGGGACAGGGGACTTACAATGAGCAGTTCTTC. Translating gives CASSLPGQGTYNEQFF.

The chain couples TRBV7-9 to TRBJ2-5, with a possible D match to TRBD1 (5 bases). This CDR3 is built from 16 residues. Germline CDR1 reads SEHNR; CDR2 reads FQNEAQ (reference sequence). Trimming left V 6 bases short and J 5 bases short, with 22 bases between. CDR3: CASSYQLAGIRETQYF. Here the CDR3 DNA reads TGTGCCAGCAGTTATCAATTGGCAGGGATACGGGAGACCCAGTACTTC. Based on the CDR3 plus reference TRBV7-9 and TRBJ2-5, the full variable domain is DTGVSQNPRHKITKRGQNVTFRCDPISEHNRLYWYRQTLGQGPEFLTYFQNEAQLEKSRLLSDRFSAERPKGSFSTLEIQRTEQGDSAMYLCASSYQLAGIRETQYFGPGTRLLVL.

In its sample, this clonotype was seen a few times. J is TRBJ2-5 and V is TRBV7-6; tentative D call: TRBD2 (5 bases). CDR1 is SGHVS, CDR2 FNYEAQ, per germline. Trimming removed 6 bases at V and 3 bases at J, with 20 bases between. This CDR3 is built from 16 residues. CDR3 sequence (DNA): TGTGCCAGCAGTTTTAGAGGCCGGGGAACAGAAGAGACCCAGTACTTC. Amino acids: CASSFRGRGTEETQYF.

The chain links TRBV19 to TRBJ2-1; weak D call: TRBD2 (6 bases). Germline V gives CDR1 LNHDA, CDR2 SQIVND (reference sequence). The CDR3 consists of 16 residues. Trimming removed 3 bases from V and 6 bases from J, with 18 bases in between. The chain's CDR3 is CASSISTRPTFNEQFF. The CDR3 DNA sequence: TGTGCCAGTAGTATCTCGACTAGGCCTACGTTCAATGAGCAGTTCTTC.

V is TRBV5-4 and J is TRBJ2-2, with unresolved D. Germline CDR1 is SGHNT and CDR2 is YYREEE (reference sequence). This CDR3 has 15 residues. Trimming took off 3 bases at V and 5 bases at J, with 14 bases between the two ends. The CDR3 protein is CASSSDSTKTGELFF. In nucleotides, the CDR3 is TGTGCCAGCAGCTCCGACTCCACTAAGACCGGGGAGCTGTTTTTT.

V is TRBV9 and J is TRBJ2-1; D is uncertain. The CDR3 covers 16 residues. CDR1 and CDR2 (germline): SGDLS, YYNGEE. The V and J ends lost 0 bases and 3 bases respectively, with 13 bases between them. CDR3 sequence: CASSVESIPYYNEQFF. CDR3 in DNA: TGTGCCAGCAGCGTAGAAAGCATCCCCTACTACAATGAGCAGTTCTTC.

This clonotype was counted a few times. The chain recombines TRBV20-1 with TRBJ2-3, with D possibly TRBD2 on 6 matching bases. Germline assignment: CDR1 DFQATT and CDR2 SNEGSKA (reference sequence). The CDR3 is made up of 14 amino acids. Trimming took 6 bases from V and 1 from J, leaving 14 bases between them. DNA of the CDR3: TGCAGTGCCCGAGGGCGGGGCCGCACAGATACGCAGTATTTT. Translation gives CSARGRGRTDTQYF.

V usage is TRBV12-5 and J usage is TRBJ2-3; 9 bases fit TRBD1. The CDR3 has 16 residues. The germline CDR1 and CDR2 sequences are LGHNT and FRNRAP. With V trimmed by 6 bases and J by 6 bases, 13 bases remained unmatched. The CDR3 protein is CASGRHTGGETDTQYF. For the CDR3, the DNA is TGTGCTAGTGGCCGTCATACAGGGGGCGAGACGGATACGCAGTATTTT.

The chain employs TRBV6-1 and TRBJ2-7; D is perhaps TRBD1 or TRBD2 (5 bases each). V gave up 5 bases and J gave up 2 bases, with 13 bases separating them. The germline gives CDR1 MNHNS, CDR2 SASEGT. CDR3 length: 14 residues. In DNA form, the CDR3 reads TGTGCCAGCAGTAAGGGGACGCTGACCTACGAGCAGTACGTC. This sequence encodes CASSKGTLTYEQYV.